This T cell receptor beta chain was profiled in a study of shared clonotypes between healthy human individuals. Assay used: immunoSEQ multiplex PCR; TCRdb lists only in-frame clones, some missing. The sample holds a few million clones, approximately 93% seen once. V was pared by 4 bases and J by 1 base, with 5 bases of the junction left unmatched. The CDR3 is made up of 15 amino acids. Germline lookup yields CDR1 SEHNR and CDR2 FQNEAQ (reference sequence). The chain recombines TRBV7-9 with TRBJ2-3, with 7 bases identical to TRBD1. The TCR sequence derives from a man aged 18 to 29 in good health. Some clones in this sample may be carry-over from other donors' samples. Material for sequencing was naive CD4+ T cells from PBMCs. Subset described: CD45RA+ positively selected. The CDR3 coding sequence is TGTGCCAGCAGCTCTCGGGGACAGCGCACAGATACGCAGTATTTT. Amino acids: CASSSRGQRTDTQYF.